The entry that follows covers one TCR beta chain sequence. V lost 1 base and J 5 bases, leaving 18 bases between the germline ends. The CDR3 is 16 residues long. CDR1 is LGHNA, CDR2 YSLEER, per germline. TCRdb's copy holds only in-frame clones and misses some; the assay was immunoSEQ multiplex PCR. This sample carries hundreds of thousands of clones, over 60% of them seen once, and the ten largest clones take about an eighth. This sample is part of a study of shared clonotypes between healthy human individuals. The source of this sequence is a woman between 35 and 50 years old in good health. Some clones in this sample may be carry-over from other donors' samples. Sample: PBMCs. V usage is TRBV4-3 and J usage is TRBJ2-7; no firm D call. This CDR3 is CASSQALGRRMDEQYF. The CDR3 DNA sequence: TGCGCCAGCAGCCAAGCTCTAGGGCGACGAATGGACGAGCAGTACTTC.